This entry lists 13 T cell receptor beta chains sequenced from one sample in a study of T-cell reconstitution after alpha-beta-depleted transplantation in children. The TCRbeta library incorporated unique molecular identifiers. In TCRdb, the PCR reads were re-called with MiXCR into one record per CDR3 protein. Of about 78,000 distinct CDR3 sequences in the sample, 13% to 15% were seen once. The sequenced sample was PBMCs, mostly from graft donor cells, obtained 180 days after TCRalphabeta/CD19-depleted stem cell transplant. These receptors all stem from a male patient between 2 and 10 years old who had a stem cell transplant for acute lymphoblastic leukemia, so the T cells may come from the graft donor.

In its sample, this clonotype was seen a few times. V and J are TRBV7-9 and TRBJ2-3; 8 bases align to TRBD1. CDR1 SEHNR and CDR2 FQNEAQ come from the germline V gene (reference sequence). The J segment lost 4 bases and the V segment lost 10 bases, leaving 13 bases of the junction unmatched. This CDR3 has 15 residues. The CDR3 DNA reads as TGTGCCATCTCTAGTTGGGGACAGGTTCCAGATACGCAGTATTTT. Translation: CAISSWGQVPDTQYF.

This clonotype was seen a few times. DNA for the CDR3: TGTGCCAGCAGTCTCCGACGGGGAACTAATGAAAAACTGTTTTTT. The encoded protein is CASSLRRGTNEKLFF. The rearrangement uses TRBV28 and TRBJ1-4; D gene ambiguous. The germline gives CDR1 MDHEN, CDR2 SYDVKM. The CDR3 totals 15 residues. Between the trimmed V and J ends, which lost 5 bases and 1 base, there was a span of 11 bases.

V usage is TRBV18 and J usage is TRBJ2-2; D assignment may be TRBD1 or TRBD2 (6 bases each). Trimming cost V 0 bases and J 4 bases, with 9 bases left between them. This CDR3 region has 15 residues. CDR1 KGHSH and CDR2 LQKENI come from the germline V gene. The DNA for the CDR3 is TGTGCCAGCTCACCACCCAGGGGAGGCACCGGGGAGCTGTTTTTT. As protein: CASSPPRGGTGELFF.

This clonotype was found many times. This CDR3 reads CSARDSLFWGREDTQYF. CDR3 nucleotide sequence: TGCAGTGCTAGAGACTCCCTATTTTGGGGTCGTGAGGATACGCAGTATTTT. The chain has TRBV20-1 and TRBJ2-3; D ambiguous. Per germline, CDR1 DFQATT and CDR2 SNEGSKA (reference sequence). The V gene lost 0 bases and the J gene lost 6 bases, with 22 bases spanning the gap. The CDR3 totals 17 residues.

The rearrangement joins TRBV6-5 to TRBJ1-2; the D gene is possibly TRBD1 (5 bases). CDR1 is MNHEY and CDR2 is SVGAGI in the germline V gene. This CDR3 spans 15 amino acids. Deletions cut 0 bases from V and 8 bases from J, with 16 bases between. The CDR3 sequence is CASSYSSRGGEGYTF. The CDR3 DNA follows: TGTGCCAGCAGTTACTCGAGTAGGGGAGGCGAGGGCTACACCTTC.

This chain joins TRBV5-1 and TRBJ1-1; the D is unclear. V gave up 2 bases and J gave up 0 bases, with 8 bases separating them. Per germline, CDR1 SGHRS and CDR2 YFSETQ. The CDR3 consists of 14 residues. CDR3 amino acids: CASSFKVLNTEAFF. CDR3 DNA: TGCGCCAGCAGCTTCAAGGTCCTGAACACTGAAGCTTTCTTT. Using reference TRBV5-1 and TRBJ1-1 for the parts outside the CDR3, the full variable domain is KAGVTQTPRYLIKTRGQQVTLSCSPISGHRSVSWYQQTPGQGLQFLFEYFSETQRNKGNFPGRFSGRQFSNSRSEMNVSTLELGDSALYLCASSFKVLNTEAFFGQGTRLTVV.

CDR3 sequence (DNA): TGTGCCAGCAGTTACAGACCCCTACTGGGCACCGGGGAGCTGTTTTTT. The encoded protein is CASSYRPLLGTGELFF. The chain links TRBV6-2 or TRBV6-3 to TRBJ2-2; D unclear. Trimming removed 2 bases at V and 4 bases at J, with 14 bases between. The CDR3 extends over 16 amino acids. Germline loops: CDR1 MNHEY, CDR2 SVGEGT.

This clonotype was counted a few times. The rearrangement links TRBV7-2 to TRBJ2-5, with 10 nucleotides matching TRBD2. Trimming took 1 base from V and 4 from J; bases not matched to a gene: 3. The CDR3 runs 15 residues. The germline V gene has CDR1 SGHTA and CDR2 FQGNSA. CDR3: CASSLVGLASETQYF. In DNA form, the CDR3 reads TGTGCCAGCAGCTTAGTGGGACTAGCGTCAGAGACCCAGTACTTC.

This clonotype was seen more than once but under ten times. The rearrangement links TRBV7-9 to TRBJ1-1; D is possibly TRBD1 (6 bases). CDR3 length: 11 amino acids. The germline V and J ends were trimmed by 3 bases and 11 bases, with 10 bases remaining between them. CDR1 and CDR2 from the germline V gene are SEHNR and FQNEAQ (reference sequence). The CDR3 here is CASSLVTGAFF. DNA of the CDR3: TGTGCCAGCAGCTTGGTCACAGGGGCTTTCTTT. Drawing the rest from reference TRBV7-9 and TRBJ1-1, the complete variable domain is DTGVSQNPRHKITKRGQNVTFRCDPISEHNRLYWYRQTLGQGPEFLTYFQNEAQLEKSRLLSDRFSAERPKGSFSTLEIQRTEQGDSAMYLCASSLVTGAFFGQGTRLTVV.

This clonotype has only a few counts. The chain combines TRBV29-1 with TRBJ2-3; D is ambiguous. Germline lookup yields CDR1 SQVTM and CDR2 ANQGSEA. The CDR3 loop spans 12 amino acids. Trimming pared 4 bases from V and 0 bases from J, leaving 5 bases between. The CDR3 region is CSVAASTDTQYF. The CDR3 DNA sequence: TGCAGCGTTGCCGCTAGCACAGATACGCAGTATTTT.

There are many counts of this clonotype. The chain is built from TRBV5-1 and TRBJ1-2; D is unresolved. V was trimmed by 0 bases and J by 2 bases, leaving 5 bases between them. Germline-derived CDR1 and CDR2 are SGHRS and YFSETQ. The CDR3 sequence is 13 residues long. CDR3 in DNA: TGCGCCAGCAGCTTGGAGGGAAACTATGGCTACACCTTC. It yields the protein CASSLEGNYGYTF.

V gene TRBV20-1 combines with J gene TRBJ2-6; TRBD1 is a possible D gene (5 bases). The germline V gene has CDR1 DFQATT and CDR2 SNEGSKA (reference sequence). There are 14 residues in the CDR3. V was shortened by 3 bases and J by 0 bases, with 6 bases between the two germline ends. For the CDR3, the DNA is TGCAGTGCTAGGACAGCCTCTGGGGCCAACGTCCTGACTTTC. Protein product: CSARTASGANVLTF.

The J gene is TRBJ1-2, the V gene TRBV28; TRBD1 is a possible D gene (6 bases). Deletions cut 4 bases from V and 4 bases from J, with 16 bases between. Germline V gene lookup returns CDR1 MDHEN and CDR2 SYDVKM. The CDR3 extends over 15 amino acids. CDR3: CASSYQRGALYGYTF. Written as DNA, the CDR3 is TGTGCCAGCAGTTACCAGCGGGGGGCCCTCTATGGCTACACCTTC.